The 28 T cell receptor beta chains reported below all come from one sample, sequenced in a study of T cell responses to AZD1222 COVID-19 vaccine. Profiling relied on immunoSEQ multiplex PCR, and the TCRdb table lists in-frame clones only, not all of them. The table has about 140,000 clones, around 88% seen once. The sample consisted of peripheral blood, taken on day 0 of AZD1222 vaccination. These receptors came from an adult in good health.

The gene calls are TRBV19 and TRBJ1-5; D possibly corresponds to TRBD1 (6 bases). Looked up from germline, CDR1 is LNHDA and CDR2 is SQIVND (reference sequence). V shed 5 bases and J shed 2 bases, with 16 bases lying between them. The CDR3 loop spans 16 amino acids. CDR3 DNA sequence: TGTGCCAGTAGTGCACTCAGGGGCCTCGGCAATCAGCCCCAGCATTTT. Residues: CASSALRGLGNQPQHF.

This clone appeared once. The rearrangement joins TRBV19 to TRBJ2-7; D is perhaps TRBD1 or TRBD2 (5 bases each). Per the germline V gene, CDR1 is LNHDA and CDR2 is SQIVND (reference sequence). Trimming shortened V by 2 bases and J by 1 base, and 12 bases separated the two germline ends. This CDR3 spans 15 amino acids. The CDR3 here is CASSISRDGSYEQYF. The CDR3 region has the DNA TGTGCCAGTAGTATATCACGGGACGGATCCTACGAGCAGTACTTC.

The V and J genes are TRBV11-2 and TRBJ1-2; 8 nucleotides line up with TRBD1. Germline trimming cut 1 base from V and 5 bases from J; bases unmatched to any gene: 3. Germline values: CDR1 SGHAT, CDR2 FQNNGV. The CDR3 sequence is 14 residues long. CDR3 nucleotides: TGTGCCAGCAGCTTAGGGGACAGGAGGTATGGCTACACCTTC. Translation: CASSLGDRRYGYTF.

The rearrangement joins TRBV2 to TRBJ1-5, with D possibly TRBD1 on 5 matching bases. From germline, CDR1 is SNHLY and CDR2 FYNNEI. The CDR3 runs 16 residues. V gave up 9 bases and J gave up 1 base, with 19 bases separating them. CDR3: CASQGAGSISNQPQHF. Here the CDR3 DNA reads TGTGCCAGTCAGGGAGCGGGGTCAATAAGCAATCAGCCCCAGCATTTT.

This rearrangement joins TRBV7-2 to TRBJ2-7; 9 positions match TRBD2. Germline assignment: CDR1 SGHTA and CDR2 FQGNSA. This CDR3 contains 16 residues. Trimming removed 5 bases from V and 2 bases from J; junction bases left unmatched: 10. The CDR3: CASSPREGGRAYEQYF. The CDR3 DNA follows: TGTGCCAGCAGCCCTAGAGAGGGCGGGAGGGCCTACGAGCAGTACTTC.

V gene TRBV24-1 combines with J gene TRBJ2-3; 8 bases are a match to TRBD2. The germline V gene has CDR1 KGHDR and CDR2 SFDVKD. The CDR3 sequence is 14 residues long. The J segment lost 1 base and the V segment lost 5 bases, leaving 1 base of the junction unmatched. The CDR3 nucleotides are TGTGCCACCAGTGTTAGCGGGGGCACAGATACGCAGTATTTT. Translation gives CATSVSGGTDTQYF.

The chain uses TRBV9 and TRBJ1-1; D remains unclear. CDR3 size: 17 residues. Germline values: CDR1 SGDLS, CDR2 YYNGEE. V shed 0 bases and J shed 3 bases, with 18 bases lying between them. CDR3 in DNA: TGTGCCAGCAGCGTAGCCCACGCTGAGGCCTGGGACACTGAAGCTTTCTTT. Translating it yields CASSVAHAEAWDTEAFF.

The rearrangement joins TRBV5-4 to TRBJ1-1; 8 bases align to TRBD1. The CDR3 has 15 amino acids. The germline CDR1 and CDR2 sequences are SGHNT and YYREEE (reference sequence). The V segment lost 0 bases and the J segment 1 base; nucleotides outside the gene matches: 2. CDR3 DNA sequence: TGTGCCAGCAGCTTGGCACAGGGGGAGAACACTGAAGCTTTCTTT. Translated: CASSLAQGENTEAFF.

This chain links TRBV30 with TRBJ1-4, with D possibly TRBD1 on 5 matching bases. Germline assignment: CDR1 GTSNPN and CDR2 SVGIG (reference sequence). This CDR3 spans 13 amino acids. The germline V and J ends were trimmed by 5 bases and 8 bases, with 15 bases remaining between them. CDR3 residues: CAWEKEGYEKLFF. The CDR3 nucleotides are TGTGCCTGGGAAAAGGAGGGGTACGAAAAACTGTTTTTT.

The V and J genes are TRBV6-5 and TRBJ2-7; D possibly corresponds to TRBD1 (6 bases). The germline V gene encodes CDR1 MNHEY and CDR2 SVGAGI. The CDR3 runs 16 residues. Trimming removed 2 bases at V and 0 bases at J, with 14 bases between. The CDR3 region has the DNA TGTGCCAGCAGTTACCGTAGACAGGACCACTCCTACGAGCAGTACTTC. It translates to CASSYRRQDHSYEQYF.

The CDR3 spells CASSAGETQYF. The CDR3 nucleotides read TGTGCCAGCTCAGCCGGGGAGACCCAGTACTTC. The rearrangement links TRBV18 to TRBJ2-5; unclear D gene. Germline values: CDR1 KGHSH, CDR2 LQKENI. The CDR3 length is 11 residues. V gave up 5 bases and J gave up 5 bases, with 6 bases separating them.

The chain joins TRBV29-1 to TRBJ2-3; D tentatively reads TRBD1 or TRBD2 (5 bases each). The V end was cut by 8 bases, the J end by 1 base, with 16 bases between. The CDR3 covers 14 residues. The germline V gene encodes CDR1 SQVTM and CDR2 ANQGSEA. The CDR3 protein is CSPQGPWGTDTQYF. The CDR3 nucleotides read TGCAGCCCCCAGGGACCCTGGGGCACAGATACGCAGTATTTT.

This rearrangement joins TRBV25-1 to TRBJ2-1; 9 bases align to TRBD2. CDR1 and CDR2 from the germline V gene are MGHDK and SYGVNS. The length of the CDR3 is 16 residues. The trim removed 3 bases at V and 3 bases at J, leaving 6 bases unmatched. CDR3 DNA sequence: TGTGCCAGCAGTGACCTTACTAGCGGGCTCTACAATGAGCAGTTCTTC. Its protein is CASSDLTSGLYNEQFF.

This clone showed up just a few times. CDR3 in amino acids: CASSQEWGRAVHEQYF. In DNA, the CDR3 is TGCGCCAGCAGCCAAGAATGGGGGAGGGCCGTCCACGAGCAGTACTTC. The chain joins TRBV4-3 to TRBJ2-7, with 7 bases fitting TRBD2. The CDR3 runs 16 residues. V gave up 0 bases and J gave up 5 bases; unmatched junction bases: 10. Germline V CDR1 and CDR2: LGHNA, YSLEER.

V gene TRBV10-3 combines with J gene TRBJ1-1; 12 bases agree with TRBD1. The CDR3 consists of 15 residues. The germline CDR1 and CDR2 sequences are ENHRY and SYGVKD. The V and J ends lost 6 bases and 6 bases, in that order; junction bases with no gene match: 8. The DNA of the CDR3 is TGTGCCATCAGATTGGGACAGGGGGCATTTTCTGAAGCTTTCTTT. This codes for CAIRLGQGAFSEAFF.

The chain combines TRBV12-3 or TRBV12-4 with TRBJ1-2; D gene unclear. Trimming took off 5 bases at V and 4 bases at J, with 2 bases between the two ends. CDR3 length: 10 residues. CDR3 loop: CASSGYGYTF. DNA of the CDR3: TGTGCCAGCAGTGGCTATGGCTACACCTTC.

This chain connects TRBV6-5 to TRBJ1-1; TRBD1 might be the D (5 bases). The CDR3 covers 15 residues. The V and J ends lost 6 bases and 6 bases respectively, with 20 bases between them. Per germline, CDR1 MNHEY and CDR2 SVGAGI. CDR3 sequence (DNA): TGTGCCAGCAGCTTAATGGGACCCGGGTCTTCTGAAGCTTTCTTT. It yields the protein CASSLMGPGSSEAFF.

J is TRBJ1-1 and V is TRBV5-1, with TRBD1 matching 10 bases. This CDR3 is 14 amino acids long. Trimming cost V 5 bases and J 3 bases; bases outside gene matches: 4. CDR1 and CDR2 from the germline V gene are SGHRS and YFSETQ. Written as DNA, the CDR3 is TGCGCCAGCAGTCCCGGGACAGGGGACACTGAAGCTTTCTTT. Translation: CASSPGTGDTEAFF.

This sequence joins TRBV3-1 (or the pseudogene TRBV3-2) and TRBJ2-1; D not resolved. Germline V lookup: CDR1 LGHDT, CDR2 YNNKEL (reference sequence). V was cut by 0 bases and J by 6 bases, with 6 bases left in between. The CDR3 contains 13 residues. DNA for the CDR3: TGTGCCAGCAGCCAAGAGGAGCGCAATGAGCAGTTCTTC. Its translation is CASSQEERNEQFF.

The gene calls are TRBV6-4 and TRBJ1-2; 9 nucleotides align to TRBD1. V lost 2 bases to trimming and J lost 8 bases; unmatched junction nucleotides: 9. CDR1 is MRHNA and CDR2 is SNTAGT in the germline V gene. The CDR3 sequence is 15 residues long. CDR3 in amino acids: CASSDSGTGRRGYTF. The CDR3, as DNA: TGTGCCAGCAGTGACAGCGGGACAGGGCGAAGGGGCTACACCTTC.

A single count supports this clone. The V and J genes are TRBV13 and TRBJ2-7; D remains ambiguous. V was shortened by 6 bases and J by 1 base, with 13 bases between the two germline ends. Germline V lookup: CDR1 PRHDT, CDR2 FYEKMQ (reference sequence). The CDR3 loop spans 14 amino acids. CDR3 nucleotides: TGTGCCAGCAGGAAGTTTTTGCGGTCCTACGAGCAGTACTTC. It specifies CASRKFLRSYEQYF.

The chain couples TRBV6-2 or TRBV6-3 to TRBJ2-1; 13 nucleotides match TRBD2. Germline trimming cut 6 bases from V and 8 bases from J; bases unmatched to any gene: 4. The germline CDR1 and CDR2 sequences are MNHEY and SVGEGT. There are 14 residues in the CDR3. The CDR3 sequence is CASSGLAGVDEQFF. In DNA, the CDR3 is TGTGCCAGCAGCGGACTAGCGGGAGTCGATGAGCAGTTCTTC.

The CDR3 loop reads CASSYSRIIMDYTF. CDR3 bases: TGTGCCAGCAGTTACTCGAGGATCATTATGGACTACACCTTC. This chain connects TRBV6-2 or TRBV6-3 to TRBJ1-2, with D uncertain. Germline-derived CDR1 and CDR2 are MNHEY and SVGEGT. Trimming removed 0 bases at V and 10 bases at J, with 15 bases between. The CDR3 is made up of 14 amino acids.

This rearrangement joins TRBV4-3 to TRBJ1-1; D not resolved. The V gene's germline CDR1 is LGHNA and CDR2 YSLEER. The CDR3 runs 15 residues. V was trimmed by 1 base and J by 1 base, leaving 10 bases between them. CDR3 region: CASSQVAGPNTEAFF. Written as DNA, the CDR3 is TGCGCCAGCAGCCAAGTGGCAGGACCGAACACTGAAGCTTTCTTT.

The chain uses TRBV6-5 and TRBJ1-2; no clear D. This CDR3 has 14 residues. Germline V CDR1 and CDR2: MNHEY, SVGAGI. Trimming shortened V by 2 bases and J by 0 bases, and 7 bases separated the two germline ends. As DNA, the CDR3 is TGTGCCAGCAGTTACCTAGGCACTAACTATGGCTACACCTTC. Amino acid sequence: CASSYLGTNYGYTF.

CDR3 in amino acids: CASSQGLAGVGYNEQFF. The CDR3 nucleotides read TGTGCCAGTAGTCAAGGACTAGCGGGAGTCGGGTACAATGAGCAGTTCTTC. This chain links TRBV19 with TRBJ2-1; TRBD2 matches at 13 bases. This CDR3 region has 17 residues. V lost 5 bases and J lost 4; bases outside the gene matches: 8. Germline loops: CDR1 LNHDA, CDR2 SQIVND (reference sequence).

The chain employs TRBV5-8 and TRBJ2-7; tentatively, D is TRBD2 (5 bases). Trimming took 2 bases from V and 3 from J, leaving 9 bases between them. Germline V CDR1 and CDR2: SGHTS, YDEGEE. The CDR3 covers 13 residues. Here the CDR3 reads CASSFSGNYEQYF. The DNA for the CDR3 is TGTGCCAGCAGCTTTTCGGGGAACTACGAGCAGTACTTC.

The chain couples TRBV30 to TRBJ1-2; D call uncertain. The CDR3 totals 13 residues. Germline V gene sequence: CDR1 GTSNPN, CDR2 SVGIG (reference sequence). The V end lost 1 base, the J end lost 0 bases, and 6 bases lay between the germline ends. In DNA, the CDR3 is TGTGCCTGGAGTGGGTCTGCTAACTATGGCTACACCTTC. As protein: CAWSGSANYGYTF.